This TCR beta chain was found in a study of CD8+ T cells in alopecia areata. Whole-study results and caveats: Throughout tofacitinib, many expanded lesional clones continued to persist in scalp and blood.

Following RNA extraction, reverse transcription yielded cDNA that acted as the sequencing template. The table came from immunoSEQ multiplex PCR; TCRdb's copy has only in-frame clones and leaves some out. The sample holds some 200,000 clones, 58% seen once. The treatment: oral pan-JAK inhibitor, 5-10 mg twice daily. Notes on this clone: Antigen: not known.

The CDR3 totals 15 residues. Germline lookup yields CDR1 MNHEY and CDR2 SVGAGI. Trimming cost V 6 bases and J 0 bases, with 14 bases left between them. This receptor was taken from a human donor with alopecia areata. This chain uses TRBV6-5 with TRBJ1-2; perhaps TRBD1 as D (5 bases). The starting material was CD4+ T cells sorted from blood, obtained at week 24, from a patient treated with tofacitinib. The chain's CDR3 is CASSLLAGSNYGYTF. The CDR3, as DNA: TGTGCCAGCAGCCTTCTGGCAGGGTCTAACTATGGCTACACCTTC.